The rows below give T cell receptor beta chains drawn from one sample of a study of cytomegalovirus exposure and HLA in healthy donors. The repertoire was sequenced with immunoSEQ multiplex PCR; TCRdb's copy has only in-frame clones and lacks some. The sample lists some 130,000 clones; more than 75% were seen once. Sequencing was carried out using PBMCs. The receptors shown here come from a female donor in good health and CMV-seronegative. The CDR3 runs from the conserved cysteine through the conserved F or W. A D gene is named only where the DNA matches it firmly. Size is omitted from some rows. Given values are once, few, many or a class for expanded clones.

CDR3nt,CDR3aa,d_gene,v_gene,j_gene,abundance
TGTGCCAGCAGCTTGCCGGGAGGGCGGGAGACCCAGTACTTC,CASSLPGGRETQYF,TRBD2,TRBV5-4,TRBJ2-5,NA
TGTGCCAGCAGCTTAGAGGCGGGTAGGGATAGGTCCGGGGCCAACGTCCTGACTTTC,CASSLEAGRDRSGANVLTF,NA,TRBV7-9,TRBJ2-6,NA
TGTGCCAGCAGTTTGCCTCACAGGTCCACTGAAGCTTTCTTT,CASSLPHRSTEAFF,NA,TRBV28,TRBJ1-1,NA
TGCGCCAGCAGCCAAGAGACTAGCGGCTACACTGATCGCACAGATACGCAGTATTTT,CASSQETSGYTDRTDTQYF,TRBD2,TRBV4-1,TRBJ2-3,NA
TGTGCCAGCACCTCGAGGCAGGGGAACTACGAGCAGTACTTC,CASTSRQGNYEQYF,NA,TRBV2,TRBJ2-7,NA
TGTGCCAGCAGTTTACCGGGACAGGGGAATGGCTACACCTTC,CASSLPGQGNGYTF,TRBD1,TRBV28,TRBJ1-2,NA
TGTGCCAGCAGCTTCGACGGACTAGCGGGAGCGGTAAACACCGGGGAGCTGTTTTTT,CASSFDGLAGAVNTGELFF,TRBD2,TRBV7-2,TRBJ2-2,NA
TGTGCCAGCAGTTTACCGGGGGGCAATCAGCCCCAGCATTTT,CASSLPGGNQPQHF,NA,TRBV28,TRBJ1-5,NA
TGCGCCAGCAGCCCATCTACTAGCGACCACCCCTACAATGAGCAGTTCTTC,CASSPSTSDHPYNEQFF,TRBD2,TRBV4-3,TRBJ2-1,NA
TGTGCCAGCAGCGTAGATAGCGGGAGAGAGACCCAGTACTTC,CASSVDSGRETQYF,TRBD2,TRBV9,TRBJ2-5,NA
TGCGCCAGCAGCTTTGAATGGGGACAGGGATCTAACTATGGCTACACCTTC,CASSFEWGQGSNYGYTF,TRBD1,TRBV5-1,TRBJ1-2,NA
TGTGCCAGCAGTGAATGGGCAGCAACTAATGAAAAACTGTTTTTT,CASSEWAATNEKLFF,NA,TRBV25-1,TRBJ1-4,NA
TGTGCCATCAGTGAGTCGGAGGTGTACGAGCAGTACTTC,CAISESEVYEQYF,NA,TRBV10-3,TRBJ2-7,NA
TGTGCCAGCAGCTTAGGGGGCGGGGGCCGGGGCAATCAGCCCCAGCATTTT,CASSLGGGGRGNQPQHF,NA,TRBV7-9,TRBJ1-5,few
TGCGCCAGCAGCTTGGCCGGAGGGAACTCCTACGAGCAGTACTTC,CASSLAGGNSYEQYF,NA,TRBV5-1,TRBJ2-7,NA
TGTGCCAGTAGTCTAACCTACCAACATCAGCCCCAGCATTTT,CASSLTYQHQPQHF,NA,TRBV19,TRBJ1-5,once
TGTGCCAGCAGCTTAGCGCAGGGGGCTGGATCACCCCTCCACTTT,CASSLAQGAGSPLHF,TRBD1,TRBV7-9,TRBJ1-6,NA
TGTGCCACCAGCAGGCCACAGTGGGAGCAGTTCTTC,CATSRPQWEQFF,NA,TRBV15,TRBJ2-1,NA
TGTGCCAGCAGTTTTTTGGCGGCGCGGGGGGATACGCAGTATTTT,CASSFLAARGDTQYF,TRBD2,TRBV28,TRBJ2-3,NA
TGTGCCAGCAGTTTAGAGGCGGGAGGCTATGAGCAGTTCTTC,CASSLEAGGYEQFF,TRBD2,TRBV27,TRBJ2-1,NA
TGCAGCATTAACGGGCAGGGGTTACACGAGCAGTACTTC,CSINGQGLHEQYF,NA,TRBV29-1,TRBJ2-7,NA
TGTGCCAGCAGTTTGGGGGGAGGCACAGATACGCAGTATTTT,CASSLGGGTDTQYF,NA,TRBV6-4,TRBJ2-3,few
TGCGCCAGCAGCCAAGATTCTAGAAATGAGCAGTTCTTC,CASSQDSRNEQFF,NA,TRBV4-3,TRBJ2-1,NA
TGCGCCAGCAGCTTGGAAGCGACTAGCAATGAGCAGTTCTTC,CASSLEATSNEQFF,NA,TRBV5-1,TRBJ2-1,NA
TGTGCCAGCTCAGGAGCCGGGACATTTTCCTACGAGCAGTACTTC,CASSGAGTFSYEQYF,NA,TRBV18,TRBJ2-7,few
TGTGCCTGGAGTGTACCGACAGGGAGAGGCTACACCTTC,CAWSVPTGRGYTF,TRBD1,TRBV30,TRBJ1-2,few
TGTGCCAGCAGCCCGACAAGGACAGGGCGGCATGAGCAGTTCTTC,CASSPTRTGRHEQFF,TRBD1,TRBV9,TRBJ2-1,once
TGTGCCAGCAGCTTCGGACAGGGCACAGATACGCAGTATTTT,CASSFGQGTDTQYF,TRBD1,TRBV5-4,TRBJ2-3,NA
TGTGCCAGCAGCTTAGCTTGGACAGGTGGATACAATGAGCAGTTCTTC,CASSLAWTGGYNEQFF,TRBD1,TRBV7-2,TRBJ2-1,NA
TGTGCCAGCAGCTCAACCTCCGGGACAGGAGTTGACAATGAGCAGTTCTTC,CASSSTSGTGVDNEQFF,TRBD1,TRBV5-4,TRBJ2-1,NA
TGTGCCAGCAGCTCCCGGACTAGCGGGAGGGCCCTCAATGAGCAGTTCTTC,CASSSRTSGRALNEQFF,TRBD2,TRBV11-3,TRBJ2-1,NA
TGTGCCAGCAGCCAAGAGGGTAGCTCCATGAACGAGCAGTACTTC,CASSQEGSSMNEQYF,NA,TRBV4-2,TRBJ2-7,NA
TGTGTCAGCAGCCGTTTGAGCCAGAACACTGAAGCTTTCTTT,CVSSRLSQNTEAFF,NA,TRBV4-2,TRBJ1-1,NA
TGTGCCAGCAGCGTAGCTGACGCGGGAGGCCAAGAGACCCAGTACTTC,CASSVADAGGQETQYF,TRBD2,TRBV9,TRBJ2-5,NA
TGTGCCAGCAGCGTAGGTACTAGCGGACATCTAGAGACCCAGTACTTC,CASSVGTSGHLETQYF,TRBD2,TRBV9,TRBJ2-5,NA
TGTGCCAGCAGTGAAGCCGACGAGGCTGGAAACACCATATATTTT,CASSEADEAGNTIYF,NA,TRBV6-1,TRBJ1-3,NA
TGTGCCAGCAGCCCCCCAGCAGGTCATGGCTACACCTTC,CASSPPAGHGYTF,NA,TRBV13,TRBJ1-2,once
TGTGCCGGCACAGGGGCTTGGAGCACAGATACGCAGTATTTT,CAGTGAWSTDTQYF,TRBD1,TRBV19,TRBJ2-3,NA
TGTGCCAGCAGCACCGGCGGGACAGGGGGTACCTACGAGCAGTACTTC,CASSTGGTGGTYEQYF,TRBD1,TRBV7-6,TRBJ2-7,few
TGTGCCAGCAGCCGGGGGTTAGCCAACGTCCTGACTTTC,CASSRGLANVLTF,NA,TRBV7-3,TRBJ2-6,NA
TGTGCCAGCAGTCCCGACAGGGAGTGGGGCTACGAGCAGTACTTC,CASSPDREWGYEQYF,TRBD1,TRBV28,TRBJ2-7,few
TGTGCCAGCAGCTCCCAGGGGTGGTTTGGCTACACCTTC,CASSSQGWFGYTF,NA,TRBV21-1,TRBJ1-2,NA
TGCGCCAGCGGAGACGGAACAACCTACGAGCAGTACTTC,CASGDGTTYEQYF,NA,TRBV4-3,TRBJ2-7,few
TGTGCCACCAGCAGGGGACAGGGGGCGGTGAACACTGAAGCTTTCTTT,CATSRGQGAVNTEAFF,TRBD1,TRBV15,TRBJ1-1,few
TGTGCCAGTAGTCCCTCGGGAGAGGAGCCCCAGCATTTT,CASSPSGEEPQHF,NA,TRBV19,TRBJ1-5,NA
TGTGCCAGCAGTTGGGGCCGGGATGGCTACACCTTC,CASSWGRDGYTF,NA,TRBV5-6,TRBJ1-2,NA
TGCGCCAGCAGCTTGGGATCCGGGACAGGGCAGTACGAGCAGTACTTC,CASSLGSGTGQYEQYF,TRBD1,TRBV5-1,TRBJ2-7,NA
TGTGCCAGCAGCTTAGCACTAGCGGGATACAATGAGCAGTTCTTC,CASSLALAGYNEQFF,TRBD2,TRBV7-3,TRBJ2-1,NA
TGTGCCAGCAGTTACCGGCAGGGCCCAAACACCGGGGAGCTGTTTTTT,CASSYRQGPNTGELFF,NA,TRBV6-6,TRBJ2-2,NA
TGCGCCAGCAGCCAACTAGCGGGAGCCGCCAATGAGCAGTTCTTC,CASSQLAGAANEQFF,TRBD2,TRBV4-3,TRBJ2-1,few
TGTGCCAGCAGCCAAGATAGCCTGCGTCGTTGGAGCAATCAGCCCCAGCATTTT,CASSQDSLRRWSNQPQHF,NA,TRBV4-2,TRBJ1-5,NA
TGTGCCAGCAGACTAGCGGGAGGCCGAGAGACCCAGTACTTC,CASRLAGGRETQYF,TRBD2,TRBV11-2,TRBJ2-5,NA
TGCGCCAGCAGCTTGAGGCCCTCCACTAGCGGGGGCTACGAGCAGTACTTC,CASSLRPSTSGGYEQYF,TRBD2,TRBV5-1,TRBJ2-7,NA
TGTGCCAGCAGTCCCCACGGACTAGCGGGAGGCAGTAATGAGCAGTTCTTC,CASSPHGLAGGSNEQFF,TRBD2,TRBV28,TRBJ2-1,NA
TGTGCCAGCAGCCCTAGCGGGAGGGTCGAGCAGTTCTTC,CASSPSGRVEQFF,TRBD2,TRBV7-4,TRBJ2-1,few